This T cell receptor beta chain came from a study of T cells in Graves' hyperthyroidism and ophthalmopathy. The CDR3 regions of TCR beta were amplified from RNA transcripts. The HTBI primer set served for first-round RT-PCR of the TCR CDR3. TCRdb ran MiXCR on the multiplex PCR reads and lists one entry per CDR3 protein. The profile shows 500,000 to 600,000 distinct CDR3 sequences, about 45% of them singletons. Trimming removed 1 base at V and 8 bases at J, with 12 bases between. The CDR3 is made up of 15 amino acids. Per the germline V gene, CDR1 is SGHTA and CDR2 is FQGNSA. This clonotype was seen at least ten times. Its cognate antigen is unknown. General observations from the study: Using 13 V-J features, a model discriminated ophthalmopathy from stable hyperthyroidism.

The material sequenced was peripheral blood or thyroid tissue (not recorded which). V is TRBV7-2 and J is TRBJ1-6; possibly TRBD1 for D (6 bases). The sequence was collected from an adult woman with Graves' disease, either hyperthyroidism or ophthalmopathy (not recorded which). The CDR3 sequence: CASSLVLRGDSPLHF. CDR3 in DNA: TGTGCCAGCAGCTTAGTCCTCAGGGGAGATTCACCCCTCCACTTT.